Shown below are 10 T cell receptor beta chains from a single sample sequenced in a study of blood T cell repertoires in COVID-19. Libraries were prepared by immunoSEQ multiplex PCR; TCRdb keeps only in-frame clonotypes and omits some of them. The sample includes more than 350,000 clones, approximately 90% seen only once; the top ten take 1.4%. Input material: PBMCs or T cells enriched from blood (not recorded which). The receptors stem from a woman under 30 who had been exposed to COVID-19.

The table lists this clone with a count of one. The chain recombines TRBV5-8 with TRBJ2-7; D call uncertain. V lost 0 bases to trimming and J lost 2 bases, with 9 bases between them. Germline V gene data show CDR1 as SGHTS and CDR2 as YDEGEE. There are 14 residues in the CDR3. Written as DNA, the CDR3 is TGTGCCAGCAGCTTGGCCCCTAAGCCCTACGAGCAGTACTTC. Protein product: CASSLAPKPYEQYF.

CDR3 loop: CASSLSGQFKAFF. The DNA for the CDR3 is TGTGCCAGCAGTTTATCAGGACAGTTTAAAGCTTTCTTT. The genes are TRBV12-3 or TRBV12-4 and TRBJ1-1; tentative D call: TRBD1 (6 bases). There are 13 residues in the CDR3. Trimming took off 2 bases at V and 9 bases at J, with 13 bases between the two ends.

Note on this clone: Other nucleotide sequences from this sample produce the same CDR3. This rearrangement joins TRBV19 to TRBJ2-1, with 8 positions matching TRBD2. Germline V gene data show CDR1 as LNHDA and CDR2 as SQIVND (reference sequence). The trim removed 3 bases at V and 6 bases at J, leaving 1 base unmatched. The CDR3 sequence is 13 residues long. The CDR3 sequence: CASSIGLANEQFF. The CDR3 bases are TGTGCCAGTAGTATCGGACTAGCCAATGAGCAGTTCTTC.

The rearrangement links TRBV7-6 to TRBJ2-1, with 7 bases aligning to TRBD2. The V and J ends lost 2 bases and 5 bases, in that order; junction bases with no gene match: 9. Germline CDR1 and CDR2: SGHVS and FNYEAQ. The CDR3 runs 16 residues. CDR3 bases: TGTGCCAGCAGCTTAACGACCGGGACTACCAACAATGAGCAGTTCTTC. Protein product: CASSLTTGTTNNEQFF. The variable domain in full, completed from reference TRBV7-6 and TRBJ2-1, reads GAGVSQSPRYKVTKRGQDVALRCDPISGHVSLYWYRQALGQGPEFLTYFNYEAQQDKSGLPNDRFSAERPEGSISTLTIQRTEQRDSAMYRCASSLTTGTTNNEQFFGPGTRLTVL.

CDR3 bases: TGTGCCAGCAGTTTGTGGCCTCAAGGGGATCAGCCCCAGCATTTT. Amino acids: CASSLWPQGDQPQHF. J is TRBJ1-5 and V is TRBV28; a weak D match, TRBD1 (5 bases). Germline V gene sequence: CDR1 MDHEN, CDR2 SYDVKM. The CDR3 is made up of 15 amino acids. V lost 3 bases, J lost 5 bases, and 14 bases lay in between.

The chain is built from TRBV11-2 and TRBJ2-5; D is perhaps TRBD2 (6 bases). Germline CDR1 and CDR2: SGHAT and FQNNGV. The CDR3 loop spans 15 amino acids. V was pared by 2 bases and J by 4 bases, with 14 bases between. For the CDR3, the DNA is TGTGCCAGCAGCTTAACAGCGGGCGGCGGAGAGACCCAGTACTTC. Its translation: CASSLTAGGGETQYF.

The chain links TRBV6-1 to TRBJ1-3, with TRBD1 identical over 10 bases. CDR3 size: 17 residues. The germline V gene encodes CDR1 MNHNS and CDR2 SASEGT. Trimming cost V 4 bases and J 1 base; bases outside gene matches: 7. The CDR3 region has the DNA TGTGCCAGCAGTGTGGGGACAGGGGTTCTGTCTGGAAACACCATATATTTT. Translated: CASSVGTGVLSGNTIYF.

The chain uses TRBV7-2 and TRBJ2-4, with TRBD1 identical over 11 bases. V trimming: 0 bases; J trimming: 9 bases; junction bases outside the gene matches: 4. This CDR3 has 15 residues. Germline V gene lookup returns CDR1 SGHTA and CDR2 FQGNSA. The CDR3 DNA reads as TGTGCCAGCAGCTTAGCCCGGGACAGGGGGGGCATTCAGTACTTC. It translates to CASSLARDRGGIQYF. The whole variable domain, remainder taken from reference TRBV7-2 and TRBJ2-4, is GAGVSQSPSNKVTEKGKDVELRCDPISGHTALYWYRQSLGQGLEFLIYFQGNSAPDKSGLPSDRFSAERTGGSVSTLTIQRTQQEDSAVYLCASSLARDRGGIQYFGAGTRLSVL.

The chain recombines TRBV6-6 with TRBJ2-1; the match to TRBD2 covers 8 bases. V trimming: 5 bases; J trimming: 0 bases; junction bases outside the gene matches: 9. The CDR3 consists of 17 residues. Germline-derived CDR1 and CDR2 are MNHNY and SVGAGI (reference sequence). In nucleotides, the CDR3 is TGTGCCAGCAGTCTCGTGTTCGGGACTAGCTCCTACAATGAGCAGTTCTTC. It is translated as CASSLVFGTSSYNEQFF.

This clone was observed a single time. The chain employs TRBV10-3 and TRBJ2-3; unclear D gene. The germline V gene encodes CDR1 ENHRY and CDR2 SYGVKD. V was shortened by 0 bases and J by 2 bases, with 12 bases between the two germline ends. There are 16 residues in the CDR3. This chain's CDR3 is CAISESFALPTDTQYF. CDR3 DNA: TGTGCCATCAGTGAGTCGTTCGCCCTACCCACAGATACGCAGTATTTT.